This T cell receptor (beta chain) was captured in a study of regulatory T cells in long-lasting Graves disease. This clonotype was counted a few times. Its antigen is currently unknown. Combining iRepertoire HTBI primers with Arm-PCR of CDR3 regions, the authors built TCR beta libraries. TCRdb reanalysed the multiplex PCR reads using MiXCR and keeps one entry per CDR3 protein. The data show some 450,000 distinct CDR3 sequences, 20% to 30% seen once. Time point meaning: persistent/refractory GD, antithyroid drugs over 5 years with positive TRAb. From RNA extracted from PBMCs, the TCR library was made. The patients were drawn from one endocrinology department in Xi'an, China. EDTA tubes received roughly 9 milliliters of collected peripheral blood. Overall study findings and caveats: A greater number of public clonotypes (over 2,500) was shared by persistent patients than by new patients (around 1,000).

The TCR was taken from a female donor with Graves disease. This specimen consisted of peripheral blood mononuclear cells (PBMCs), obtained when the disease was refractory, from a patient treated with antithyroid drugs.

CDR3 nucleotide sequence: TGTGCCACCAGAGACCCCAGCTCCTACGAGCAGTACTTC. This gives the protein CATRDPSSYEQYF. This chain links TRBV15 with TRBJ2-7; D not resolved. CDR1 is LNHNV and CDR2 is YYDKDF in the germline V gene (reference sequence). The CDR3 consists of 13 residues. V was cut by 6 bases and J by 0 bases, with 9 bases left in between.